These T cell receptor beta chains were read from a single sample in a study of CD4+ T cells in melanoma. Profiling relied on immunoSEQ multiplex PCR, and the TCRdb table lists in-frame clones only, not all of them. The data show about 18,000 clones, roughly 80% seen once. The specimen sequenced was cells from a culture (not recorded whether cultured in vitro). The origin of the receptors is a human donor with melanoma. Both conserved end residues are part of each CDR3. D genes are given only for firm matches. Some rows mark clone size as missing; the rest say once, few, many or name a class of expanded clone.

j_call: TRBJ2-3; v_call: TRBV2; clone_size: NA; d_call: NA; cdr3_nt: TGTGCCAGCAAGAGGGACTTCTTTATCACAGATACGCAGTATTTT; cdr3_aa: CASKRDFFITDTQYF
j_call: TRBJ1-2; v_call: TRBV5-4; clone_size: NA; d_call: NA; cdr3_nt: TGTGCCAGCAGCCCGGACAAAAACTATGGCTACACCTTC; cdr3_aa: CASSPDKNYGYTF
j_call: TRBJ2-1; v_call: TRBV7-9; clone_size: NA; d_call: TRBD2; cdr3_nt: TGTGCCAGCAGCCCCCCCGTGTTAGCGGGGGGCCGCTACAATGAGCAGTTCTTC; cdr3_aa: CASSPPVLAGGRYNEQFF
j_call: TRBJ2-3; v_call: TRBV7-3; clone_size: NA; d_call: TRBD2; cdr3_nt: TGTGCCAGCAGCTTATCTGGAGCGGGGGCGGGAGATACGCAGTATTTT; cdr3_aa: CASSLSGAGAGDTQYF
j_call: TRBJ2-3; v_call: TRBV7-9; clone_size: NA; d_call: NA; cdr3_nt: TGTGCCAGCAGCTTAGATACAGATACGCAGTATTTT; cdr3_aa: CASSLDTDTQYF
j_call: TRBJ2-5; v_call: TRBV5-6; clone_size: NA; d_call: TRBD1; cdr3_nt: TGTGCCAGCAGCCAAGGACAGGGACAAGAGACCCAGTACTTC; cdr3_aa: CASSQGQGQETQYF
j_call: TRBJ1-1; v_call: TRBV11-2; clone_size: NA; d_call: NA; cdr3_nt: TGTGCCAGCAGCTTAGTCGCCCCGCGATTTTCGAGGGACACTGAAGCTTTCTTT; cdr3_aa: CASSLVAPRFSRDTEAFF
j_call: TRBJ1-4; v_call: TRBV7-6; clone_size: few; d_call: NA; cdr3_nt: TGTGCCAGCAGCCTATACCCCAGAGAAAAACTGTTTTTT; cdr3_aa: CASSLYPREKLFF
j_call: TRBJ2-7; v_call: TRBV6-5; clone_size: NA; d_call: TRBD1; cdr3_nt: TGTGCCAGCAGAATCGGACAGGGCGCCTACGAGCAGTACTTC; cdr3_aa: CASRIGQGAYEQYF
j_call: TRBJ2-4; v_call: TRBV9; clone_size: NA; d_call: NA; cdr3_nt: TGTGCCAGCAGCGTCTCAGTCGGATTAGTCAAAAACATTCAGTACTTC; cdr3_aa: CASSVSVGLVKNIQYF
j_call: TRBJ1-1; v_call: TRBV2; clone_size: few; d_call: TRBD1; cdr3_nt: TGTGCCAGCACTGACAGGGGGGCCGGAACTGAAGCTTTCTTT; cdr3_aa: CASTDRGAGTEAFF
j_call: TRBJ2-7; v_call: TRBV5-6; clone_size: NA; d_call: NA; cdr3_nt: TGTGCCAGCAGCAAACTGGGTAGCCGGGCCTACGAGCAGTACTTC; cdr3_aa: CASSKLGSRAYEQYF
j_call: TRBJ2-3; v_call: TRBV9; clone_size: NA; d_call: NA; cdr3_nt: TGTGCCAGCAGCGGCGCGGGGTTACGCACAGATACGCAGTATTTT; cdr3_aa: CASSGAGLRTDTQYF
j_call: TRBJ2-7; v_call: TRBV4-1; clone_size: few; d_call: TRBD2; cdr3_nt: TGCGCCAGCAGCCGCGAGATGGGTGGGGGGGTTACCTACGAGCAGTACTTC; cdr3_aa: CASSREMGGGVTYEQYF
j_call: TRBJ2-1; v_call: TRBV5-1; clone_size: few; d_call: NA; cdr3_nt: TGCGCCAGCAGCTTGGCCGGAGGGGGGGCGAATGAGCAGTTCTTC; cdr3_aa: CASSLAGGGANEQFF
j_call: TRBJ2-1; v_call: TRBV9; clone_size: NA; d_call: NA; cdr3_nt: TGTGCCAGCAGCGTAGTAGAAGGGTCTTACAATGAGCAGTTCTTC; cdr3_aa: CASSVVEGSYNEQFF
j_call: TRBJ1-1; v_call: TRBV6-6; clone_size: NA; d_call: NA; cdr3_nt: TGTGCCAGCAGCCCATCCTTTCCAGGCGGTCGCACTGAAGCTTTCTTT; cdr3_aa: CASSPSFPGGRTEAFF
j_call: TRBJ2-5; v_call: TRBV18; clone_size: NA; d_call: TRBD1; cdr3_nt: TGTGCCAGCAACAGGGGTGTCGGCGAGACCCAGTACTTC; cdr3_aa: CASNRGVGETQYF
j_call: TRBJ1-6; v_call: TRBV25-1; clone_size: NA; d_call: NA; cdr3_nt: TGTGCCAGCAGTTGGGCGGCAGGGTTTGATTCACCCCTCCACTTT; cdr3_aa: CASSWAAGFDSPLHF
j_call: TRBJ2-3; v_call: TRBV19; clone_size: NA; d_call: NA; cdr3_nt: TGTGCCAGTACTAGGTCAGGGGAAAGTAGGACAGATACGCAGTATTTT; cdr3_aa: CASTRSGESRTDTQYF
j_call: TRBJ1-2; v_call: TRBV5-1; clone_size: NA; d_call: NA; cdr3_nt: TGCGCCAGCAGCCTCCTTGGGGACTTCTATGGCTACACCTTC; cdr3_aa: CASSLLGDFYGYTF
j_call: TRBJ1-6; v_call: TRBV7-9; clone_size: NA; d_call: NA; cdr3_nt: TGTGCCAGCAGTTTACGCCCGAGCCAGACAGGAGCGAATAATTCACCCCTCCACTTT; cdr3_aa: CASSLRPSQTGANNSPLHF
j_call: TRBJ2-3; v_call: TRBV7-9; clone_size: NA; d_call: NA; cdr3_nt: TGTGCCAGCAGCTTAGAGCCTCTAGAAGACTACACAGATACGCAGTATTTT; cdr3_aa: CASSLEPLEDYTDTQYF